This T cell receptor beta chain was observed in a study of vaccination and CD4 T cells after COVID-19. As to this clonotype: The target antigen is unknown.

The CDR3 totals 13 residues. Trimming stripped 5 bases from V and 5 bases from J, with 10 bases between. CDR1 and CDR2 (germline): LNHDA, SQIVND (reference sequence). Sequenced with the Oncomine TCR Beta short-read assay was DNA taken from cultured CD4+ T cells. TCRdb recomputed calls from the PCR reads with MiXCR, one row per CDR3 protein. Of over 15,000 distinct CDR3 sequences listed, 52% are singletons. Regarding time point: late sampling 161 to 241 days after vaccination in a few convalescent patients. Stated treatment: approximately 10-day PBMC culture with coronavirus spike peptide pools or control peptides (ViraFEST assay). On day 3 and again on day 7, fresh IL-2 medium was used to replace half the medium.

This sequence joins TRBV19 and TRBJ1-5; TRBD1 is a possible D gene (5 bases). This TCR derives from a human donor who had recovered from COVID-19. The sequences come from CD4+ T cells from blood, cultured in vitro, collected about 7 months after SARS-CoV-2 vaccination. The CDR3: CASSLRGDQPQHF. The CDR3 bases are TGTGCCAGTAGTCTACGGGGGGATCAGCCCCAGCATTTT.